One and the same sample provided the 20 T cell receptor beta chains below, sequenced in a study of blood T cell repertoires in COVID-19. TCRdb's table, derived via immunoSEQ multiplex PCR, lists solely in-frame clones and lacks some. In the table there are roughly 250,000 clones, 75% to 90% of which are singletons. Sequences were obtained from PBMCs or T cells enriched from blood (not recorded which). The receptors here all came from a woman aged 30 to 39 with acute COVID-19.

The chain links TRBV9 to TRBJ2-7; possible D gene TRBD2, 5 bases. Germline V CDR1 and CDR2: SGDLS, YYNGEE. The V end lost 0 bases, the J end lost 5 bases, and 9 bases lay between the germline ends. The CDR3 runs 13 residues. The CDR3 DNA reads as TGTGCCAGCAGCGTAGGGGAGCCCCACGAGCAGTACTTC. Residues: CASSVGEPHEQYF. Full variable domain (missing parts from reference TRBV9 and TRBJ2-7): DSGVTQTPKHLITATGQRVTLRCSPRSGDLSVYWYQQSLDQGLQFLIQYYNGEERAKGNILERFSAQQFPDLHSELNLSSLELGDSALYFCASSVGEPHEQYFGPGTRLTVT.

This chain connects TRBV11-2 to TRBJ2-2; the match to TRBD1 covers 10 bases. The CDR3 runs 15 residues. Germline V gives CDR1 SGHAT, CDR2 FQNNGV. V lost 4 bases to trimming and J lost 4 bases; unmatched junction nucleotides: 3. CDR3 region: CASSSRDRGTGELFF. In DNA, the CDR3 is TGTGCCAGCAGCTCCCGGGACAGGGGCACCGGGGAGCTGTTTTTT. Variable domain in full (rest from reference TRBV11-2 and TRBJ2-2): EAGVAQSPRYKIIEKRQSVAFWCNPISGHATLYWYQQILGQGPKLLIQFQNNGVVDDSQLPKDRFSAERLKGVDSTLKIQPAKLEDSAVYLCASSSRDRGTGELFFGEGSRLTVL.

The gene calls are TRBV5-1 and TRBJ1-4, with TRBD1 matching 11 bases. This CDR3 is 16 amino acids long. Germline V CDR1 and CDR2: SGHRS, YFSETQ. V was pared by 4 bases and J by 7 bases, with 9 bases of the junction left unmatched. The CDR3 DNA is TGCGCCAGCAGCCCCGGGGACAGGGGGAGACCTGAAAAACTGTTTTTT. Protein sequence: CASSPGDRGRPEKLFF.

The chain joins TRBV28 to TRBJ2-7; 9 nucleotides match TRBD2. This CDR3 has 14 amino acids. From germline, CDR1 is MDHEN and CDR2 SYDVKM. V shed 3 bases and J 4 bases; nucleotides not matched to a gene: 4. For the CDR3, the DNA is TGTGCCAGCAGTTTGCGGGAGGGCCTATACGAGCAGTACTTC. Translation: CASSLREGLYEQYF.

The genes are TRBV7-3 and TRBJ1-1; no firm D call. This CDR3 region has 13 residues. V was cut by 5 bases and J by 4 bases, with 11 bases left in between. CDR1 is SGHTA, CDR2 FQGTGA, per germline. CDR3 in amino acids: CASSLPGGTEAFF. The CDR3 bases are TGTGCCAGCAGCCTCCCCGGCGGCACTGAAGCTTTCTTT.

The rearrangement uses TRBV7-3 and TRBJ2-3; 9 nucleotides line up with TRBD2. Looked up from germline, CDR1 is SGHTA and CDR2 is FQGTGA. The CDR3 extends over 16 amino acids. V trimming: 1 base; J trimming: 8 bases; junction bases outside the gene matches: 10. The CDR3 sequence: CASSLISSGEGGTQYF. Written as DNA, the CDR3 is TGTGCCAGCAGCTTAATTTCTAGCGGGGAAGGGGGTACGCAGTATTTT. The full variable domain, its missing parts supplied by reference TRBV7-3 and TRBJ2-3, is GAGVSQTPSNKVTEKGKYVELRCDPISGHTALYWYRQSLGQGPEFLIYFQGTGAADDSGLPNDRFFAVRPEGSVSTLKIQRTERGDSAVYLCASSLISSGEGGTQYFGPGTRLTVL.

The V call is TRBV2, the J call TRBJ1-1; D perhaps matches TRBD1 (6 bases). This CDR3 is 14 amino acids long. Germline values: CDR1 SNHLY, CDR2 FYNNEI. V was trimmed by 7 bases and J by 0 bases, leaving 12 bases between them. CDR3 residues: CASKQGPLNTEAFF. In DNA, the CDR3 is TGTGCCAGCAAACAGGGCCCTCTGAACACTGAAGCTTTCTTT.

This chain joins TRBV10-3 and TRBJ2-3; 9 nucleotides align to TRBD2. The V and J ends lost 7 bases and 3 bases, in that order; junction bases with no gene match: 5. This CDR3 spans 14 amino acids. From germline, CDR1 is ENHRY and CDR2 SYGVKD. CDR3 sequence reads: CAINGGRETDTQYF. CDR3 sequence (DNA): TGTGCCATCAACGGCGGGAGGGAGACAGATACGCAGTATTTT.

This chain uses TRBV2 with TRBJ2-1, with 8 nucleotides matching TRBD2. The CDR3 runs 14 residues. Germline V gene lookup returns CDR1 SNHLY and CDR2 FYNNEI. J gave up 8 bases and V 4 bases, and 7 bases lay outside the gene matches. CDR3 DNA: TGTGCCAGCAGTGGACTAGCGCCTTTTTATGAGCAGTTCTTC. It is translated as CASSGLAPFYEQFF.

This clone occurred a few times. The V gene is TRBV4-1, the J gene TRBJ2-7; 9 bases agree with TRBD2. The CDR3 loop spans 16 amino acids. Germline CDR1 is MGHRA and CDR2 is YSYEKL. The trim removed 1 base at V and 9 bases at J, leaving 13 bases unmatched. The CDR3 region has the DNA TGCGCCAGCAGCCAAGGACTAGCGGCGACGTCTATGGGGCAGTACTTC. This translates into CASSQGLAATSMGQYF.

The J gene is TRBJ1-2, the V gene TRBV2, with a possible D match to TRBD1 (5 bases). The CDR3 sequence is 16 residues long. Between the trimmed V and J ends, which lost 1 base and 4 bases, there was a span of 16 bases. Germline CDR1 reads SNHLY; CDR2 reads FYNNEI. The CDR3 loop is CASSEVEGALRYGYTF. CDR3 nucleotides: TGTGCCAGCAGTGAAGTCGAAGGGGCTCTTCGCTATGGCTACACCTTC.

This chain links TRBV29-1 with TRBJ1-3; D gene ambiguous. Per germline, CDR1 SQVTM and CDR2 ANQGSEA. V was cut by 7 bases and J by 0 bases, with 16 bases left in between. The length of the CDR3 is 15 residues. CDR3: CSATGGGGSGNTIYF. CDR3 nucleotide sequence: TGCAGCGCAACGGGCGGCGGAGGCTCTGGAAACACCATATATTTT.

This clone was seen a handful of times. The CDR3 sequence: CASSRIAGGIADTQYF. CDR3 in DNA: TGTGCCAGCAGCAGGATAGCGGGGGGGATCGCGGATACGCAGTATTTT. The chain employs TRBV5-4 and TRBJ2-3; 11 bases are a match to TRBD2. Unmatched junction bases numbered 10, after V lost 4 bases and J lost 6 bases. The CDR3 covers 16 residues. CDR1 is SGHNT and CDR2 is YYREEE in the germline V gene (reference sequence).

The chain employs TRBV2 and TRBJ1-2; D gene unclear. Germline V lookup: CDR1 SNHLY, CDR2 FYNNEI. This CDR3 is built from 16 residues. Trimming took off 5 bases at V and 2 bases at J, with 18 bases between the two ends. The CDR3 loop reads CASSQDMRGRNYGYTF. As DNA, the CDR3 is TGTGCCAGCAGTCAAGATATGAGAGGGAGGAACTATGGCTACACCTTC.

The chain couples TRBV10-1 to TRBJ2-7; 9 bases line up with TRBD2. V shed 5 bases, J shed 0 bases, and the junction held 5 bases outside the gene matches. The germline V gene encodes CDR1 WNHNN and CDR2 SYGVQD (reference sequence). The CDR3 totals 15 residues. CDR3 nucleotides: TGCGCCAGCAGTAATAGCGGGGGACCCTCCTACGAGCAGTACTTC. Translating gives CASSNSGGPSYEQYF.

This clone was counted a few times. The rearrangement uses TRBV2 and TRBJ2-3; a weak D match, TRBD1 (5 bases). Germline loops: CDR1 SNHLY, CDR2 FYNNEI. V lost 4 bases, J lost 0 bases, and 8 bases lay in between. CDR3 size: 14 residues. For the CDR3, the DNA is TGTGCCAGCAGTGGACAGCCGAGCACAGATACGCAGTATTTT. Its protein product is CASSGQPSTDTQYF.

The chain joins TRBV7-2 to TRBJ2-1; no definite D call. CDR1 SGHTA and CDR2 FQGNSA come from the germline V gene. The CDR3 contains 15 residues. The V and J ends lost 5 bases and 0 bases respectively, with 11 bases between them. The CDR3 here is CASSTNPGSYNEQFF. Here the CDR3 DNA reads TGTGCCAGCAGCACTAACCCGGGCTCCTACAATGAGCAGTTCTTC.

The rearrangement uses TRBV19 and TRBJ1-2, with 7 bases identical to TRBD1. In germline, CDR1 is LNHDA, CDR2 SQIVND (reference sequence). This CDR3 is 14 amino acids long. The V and J ends lost 2 bases and 4 bases, in that order; junction bases with no gene match: 4. The CDR3 sequence is CASSIRQGGYGYTF. CDR3 nucleotide sequence: TGTGCCAGTAGTATACGACAGGGCGGCTATGGCTACACCTTC.

This clone was counted between two and nine times. The chain's CDR3 is CACQFTESNQPQHF. In DNA, the CDR3 is TGTGCCTGTCAATTCACGGAGAGCAATCAGCCCCAGCATTTT. The chain combines TRBV6-5 with TRBJ1-5; D is unclear. Trimming pared 11 bases from V and 1 base from J, leaving 15 bases between. The CDR3 totals 14 residues. Germline V lookup: CDR1 MNHEY, CDR2 SVGAGI.

The genes are TRBV28 and TRBJ2-7; TRBD2 matches 10 bases. CDR3 length: 14 residues. Trimming at V came to 8 bases and at J to 1 base, leaving 5 bases not matched to a gene. Germline-derived CDR1 and CDR2 are MDHEN and SYDVKM. CDR3 sequence (DNA): TGTGCCAGCGAGAATAGCGGGAGGTCCTACGAGCAGTACTTC. Encoded protein: CASENSGRSYEQYF.